This T cell receptor beta chain stems from a study of shared clonotypes between healthy human individuals. Points from the study as a whole: Tissues were not sampled, only blood, and their repertoires likely differ.

Produced via immunoSEQ multiplex PCR; TCRdb's table is partial and in-frame only. This sample has about half a million clones, with around four fifths found just once. Points on this clone: As yet, its antigen is unknown.

The V end was cut by 4 bases, the J end by 5 bases, with 10 bases between. Germline loops: CDR1 GTSNPN, CDR2 SVGIG (reference sequence). The CDR3 length is 12 residues. Approximately 100 million PBMCs per unsorted sample were used for genomic DNA. The clonotype was recovered from a woman between 40 and 55 years old in good health. Some clones in this sample may be carry-over from other donors' samples. V is TRBV30 and J is TRBJ2-3, with no clear D. The sample consisted of PBMCs. CDR3 in amino acids: CAWNVAGDTQYF. The CDR3 DNA is TGTGCCTGGAATGTAGCTGGAGATACGCAGTATTTT.